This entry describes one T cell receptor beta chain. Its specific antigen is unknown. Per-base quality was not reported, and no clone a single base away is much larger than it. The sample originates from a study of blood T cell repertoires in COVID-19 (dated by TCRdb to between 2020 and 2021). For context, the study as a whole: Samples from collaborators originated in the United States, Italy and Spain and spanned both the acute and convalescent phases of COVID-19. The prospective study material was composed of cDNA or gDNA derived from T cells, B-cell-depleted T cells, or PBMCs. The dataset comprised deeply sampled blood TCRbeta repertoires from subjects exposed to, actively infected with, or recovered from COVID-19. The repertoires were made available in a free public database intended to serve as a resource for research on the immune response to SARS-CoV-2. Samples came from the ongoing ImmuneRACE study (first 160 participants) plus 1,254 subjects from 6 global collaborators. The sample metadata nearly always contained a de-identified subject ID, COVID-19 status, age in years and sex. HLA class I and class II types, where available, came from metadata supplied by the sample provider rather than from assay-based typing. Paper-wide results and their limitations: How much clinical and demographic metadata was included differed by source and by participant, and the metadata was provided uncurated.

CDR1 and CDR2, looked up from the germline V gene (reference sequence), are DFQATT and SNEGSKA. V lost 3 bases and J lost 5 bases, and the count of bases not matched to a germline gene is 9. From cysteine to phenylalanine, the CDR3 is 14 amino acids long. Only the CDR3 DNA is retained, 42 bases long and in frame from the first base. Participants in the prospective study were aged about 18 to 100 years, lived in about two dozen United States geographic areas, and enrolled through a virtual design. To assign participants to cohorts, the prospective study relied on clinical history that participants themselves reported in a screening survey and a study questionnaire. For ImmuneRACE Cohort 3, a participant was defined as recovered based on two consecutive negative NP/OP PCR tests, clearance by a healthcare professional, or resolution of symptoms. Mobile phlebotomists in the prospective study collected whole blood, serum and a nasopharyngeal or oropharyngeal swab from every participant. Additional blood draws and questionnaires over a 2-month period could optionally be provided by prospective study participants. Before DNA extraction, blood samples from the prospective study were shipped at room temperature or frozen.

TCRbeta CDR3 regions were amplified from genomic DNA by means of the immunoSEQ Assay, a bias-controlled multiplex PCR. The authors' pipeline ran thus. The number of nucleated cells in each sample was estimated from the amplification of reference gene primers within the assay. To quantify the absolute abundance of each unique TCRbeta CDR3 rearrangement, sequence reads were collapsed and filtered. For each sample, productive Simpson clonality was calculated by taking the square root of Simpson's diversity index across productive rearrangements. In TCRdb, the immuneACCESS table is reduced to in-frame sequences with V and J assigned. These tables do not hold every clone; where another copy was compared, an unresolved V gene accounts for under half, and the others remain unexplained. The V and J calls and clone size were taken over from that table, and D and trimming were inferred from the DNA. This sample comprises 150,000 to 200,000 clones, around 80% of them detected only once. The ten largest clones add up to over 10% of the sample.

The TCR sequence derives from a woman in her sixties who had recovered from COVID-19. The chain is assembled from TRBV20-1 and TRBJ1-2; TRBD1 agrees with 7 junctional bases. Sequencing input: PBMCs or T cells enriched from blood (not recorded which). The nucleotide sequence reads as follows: TGCAGTGCTAGTGAAGGGGGCGTTGAATATGGCTACACCTTC. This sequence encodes CSASEGGVEYGYTF.